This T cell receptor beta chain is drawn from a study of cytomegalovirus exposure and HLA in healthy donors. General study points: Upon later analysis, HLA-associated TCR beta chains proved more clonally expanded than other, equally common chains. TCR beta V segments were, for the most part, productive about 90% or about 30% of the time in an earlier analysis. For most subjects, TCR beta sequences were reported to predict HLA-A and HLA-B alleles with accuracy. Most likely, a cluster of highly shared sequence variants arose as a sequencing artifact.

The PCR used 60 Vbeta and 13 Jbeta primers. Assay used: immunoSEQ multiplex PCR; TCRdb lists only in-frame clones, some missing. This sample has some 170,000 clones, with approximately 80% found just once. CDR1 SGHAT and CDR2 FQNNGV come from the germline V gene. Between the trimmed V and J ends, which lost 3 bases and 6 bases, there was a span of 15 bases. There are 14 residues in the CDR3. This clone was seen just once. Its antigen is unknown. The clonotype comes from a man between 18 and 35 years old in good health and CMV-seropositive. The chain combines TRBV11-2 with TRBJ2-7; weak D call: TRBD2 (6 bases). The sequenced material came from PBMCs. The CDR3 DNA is TGTGCCAGCAGCTTGGACGTAGCGGATGGCGAGCAGTACTTC. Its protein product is CASSLDVADGEQYF.